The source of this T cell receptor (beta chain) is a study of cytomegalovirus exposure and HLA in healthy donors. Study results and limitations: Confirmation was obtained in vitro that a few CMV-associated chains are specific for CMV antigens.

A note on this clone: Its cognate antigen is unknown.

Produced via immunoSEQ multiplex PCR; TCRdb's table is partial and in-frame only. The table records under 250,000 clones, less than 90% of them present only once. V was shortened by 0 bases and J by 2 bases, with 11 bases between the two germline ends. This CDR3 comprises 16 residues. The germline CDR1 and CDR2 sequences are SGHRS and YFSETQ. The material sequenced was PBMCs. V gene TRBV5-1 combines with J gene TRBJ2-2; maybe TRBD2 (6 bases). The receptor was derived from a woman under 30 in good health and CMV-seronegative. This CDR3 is CASSLGLESNTGELFF. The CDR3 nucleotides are TGCGCCAGCAGCTTGGGACTAGAATCAAACACCGGGGAGCTGTTTTTT.